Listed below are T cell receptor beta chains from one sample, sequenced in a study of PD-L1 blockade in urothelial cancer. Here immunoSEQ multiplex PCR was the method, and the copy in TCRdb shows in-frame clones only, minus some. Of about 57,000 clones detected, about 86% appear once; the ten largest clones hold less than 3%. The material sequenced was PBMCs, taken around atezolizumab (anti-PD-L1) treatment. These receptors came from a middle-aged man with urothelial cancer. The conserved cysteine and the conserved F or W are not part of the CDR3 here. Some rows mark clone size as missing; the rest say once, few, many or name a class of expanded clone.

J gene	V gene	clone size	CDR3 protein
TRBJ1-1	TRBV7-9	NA	ASSLGQGNGAF
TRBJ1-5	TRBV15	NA	ATSSMGPQPQH
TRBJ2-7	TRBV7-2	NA	ASSFGLNYEQY
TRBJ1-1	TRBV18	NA	ASSPRTVAWEGQFAEAF
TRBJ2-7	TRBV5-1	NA	ASSPFDRDEQY
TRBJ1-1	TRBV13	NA	ASSLGQGGTEAF
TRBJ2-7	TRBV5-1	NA	ASSSTGNYEQY
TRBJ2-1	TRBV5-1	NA	ASSLAATPYNEQF
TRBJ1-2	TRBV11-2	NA	ASSLDGIRDGGYT
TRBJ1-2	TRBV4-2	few	ASGTPGTQGGYT
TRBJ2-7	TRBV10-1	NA	ASSDSAGGDEQY
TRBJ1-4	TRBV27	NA	ASKRGRQYGSEKLF
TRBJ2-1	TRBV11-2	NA	ASSRASPTGNNEQF
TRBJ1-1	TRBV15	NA	ATSTQGYTEAF
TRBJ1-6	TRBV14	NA	ASSQDGQGRSPLH
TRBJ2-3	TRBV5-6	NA	ASSLLTGTDTQY
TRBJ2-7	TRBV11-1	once	ASSLEYRGPYEQY
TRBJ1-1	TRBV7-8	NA	ASSLSGPHTEAF
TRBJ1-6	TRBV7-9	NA	ASSLVGGQANELLH
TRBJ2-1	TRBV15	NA	ATSKRSGSFDEQF
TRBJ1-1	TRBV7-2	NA	ASSLGVEGTEAF
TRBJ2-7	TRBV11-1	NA	ASSLDRDAEYEQY
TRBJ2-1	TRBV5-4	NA	ASSNLYNEQF
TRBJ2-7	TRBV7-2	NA	ASSYRTSSYEQY
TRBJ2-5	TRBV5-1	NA	ASSWTMGFETQY
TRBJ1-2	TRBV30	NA	AWAPADYYGYT
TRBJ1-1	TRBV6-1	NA	ASSEQGREAF
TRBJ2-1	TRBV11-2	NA	ASSFTSGSVNEQF
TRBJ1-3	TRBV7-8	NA	ASSLYFGGNTIY
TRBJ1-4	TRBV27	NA	ASCPGTGFEKLF
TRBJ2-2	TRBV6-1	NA	AIQQGASGELF
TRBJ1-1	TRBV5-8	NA	ASSSGQGRNTEAF
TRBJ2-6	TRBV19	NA	ASSPTIGGSTGANVLT
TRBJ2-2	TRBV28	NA	ATKGAGELF
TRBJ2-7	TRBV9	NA	ASSFSGGFVDEQY
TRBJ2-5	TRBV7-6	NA	ASSLNVGGRETQY
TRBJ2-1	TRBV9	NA	ASSPGLAGGFKDEQF
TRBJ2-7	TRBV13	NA	ASSLGRGTSGYEQY
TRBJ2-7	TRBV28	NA	ASSLRGGGRHEQY
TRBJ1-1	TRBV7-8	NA	ASSRGDSPNTEAF
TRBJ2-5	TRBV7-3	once	ASSLSASSGETQY
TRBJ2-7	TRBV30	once	AGGGASMYEQY
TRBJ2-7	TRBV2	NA	ASLRGGSTYEQY
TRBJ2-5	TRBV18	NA	ASSPTPPTGGRETQY
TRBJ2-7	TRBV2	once	ASSEGGSGSDEQY
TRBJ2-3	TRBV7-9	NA	ASSSRRGPDTQY
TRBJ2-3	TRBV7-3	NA	ASSLGLAGGPIRTDTQY